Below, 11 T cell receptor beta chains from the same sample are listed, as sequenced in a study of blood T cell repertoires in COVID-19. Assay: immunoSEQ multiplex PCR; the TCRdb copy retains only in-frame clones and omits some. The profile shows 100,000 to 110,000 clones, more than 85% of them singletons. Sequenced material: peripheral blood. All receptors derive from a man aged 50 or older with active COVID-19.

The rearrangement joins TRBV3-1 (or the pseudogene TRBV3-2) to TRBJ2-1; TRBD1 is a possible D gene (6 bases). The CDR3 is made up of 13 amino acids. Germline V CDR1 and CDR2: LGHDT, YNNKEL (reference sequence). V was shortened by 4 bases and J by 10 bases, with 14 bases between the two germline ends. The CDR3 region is CASSLNRVYEQFF. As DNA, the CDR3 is TGTGCCAGCAGCCTAAACAGGGTTTACGAGCAGTTCTTC.

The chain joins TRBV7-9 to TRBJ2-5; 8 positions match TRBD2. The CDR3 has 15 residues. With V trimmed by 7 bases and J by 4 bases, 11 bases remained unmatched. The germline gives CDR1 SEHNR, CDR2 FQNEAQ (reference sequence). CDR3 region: CASTYVPGGRETQYF. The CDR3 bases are TGTGCCAGCACGTACGTCCCGGGGGGGAGAGAGACCCAGTACTTC.

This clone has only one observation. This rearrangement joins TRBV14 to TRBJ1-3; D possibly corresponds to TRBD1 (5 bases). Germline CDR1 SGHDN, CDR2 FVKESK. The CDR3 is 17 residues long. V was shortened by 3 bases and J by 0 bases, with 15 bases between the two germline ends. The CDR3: CASSHRGGERSGNTIYF. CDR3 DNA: TGTGCCAGCAGCCACCGGGGAGGGGAACGCTCTGGAAACACCATATATTTT.

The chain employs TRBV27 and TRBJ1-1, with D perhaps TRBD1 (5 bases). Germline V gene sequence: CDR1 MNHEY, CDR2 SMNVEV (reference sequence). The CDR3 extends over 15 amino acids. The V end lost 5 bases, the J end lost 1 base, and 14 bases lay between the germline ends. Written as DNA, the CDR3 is TGTGCCAGCAGTCCGACGACAGTAAGGAACACTGAAGCTTTCTTT. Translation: CASSPTTVRNTEAFF.

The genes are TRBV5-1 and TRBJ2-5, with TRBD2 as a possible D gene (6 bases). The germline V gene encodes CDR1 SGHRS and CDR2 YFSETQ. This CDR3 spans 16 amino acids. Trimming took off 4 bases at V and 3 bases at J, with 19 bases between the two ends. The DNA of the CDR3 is TGCGCCAGCAGCCCGGGGGTAGCGCAAGTAAAAGAGACCCAGTACTTC. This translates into CASSPGVAQVKETQYF. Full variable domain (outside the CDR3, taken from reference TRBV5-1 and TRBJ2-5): KAGVTQTPRYLIKTRGQQVTLSCSPISGHRSVSWYQQTPGQGLQFLFEYFSETQRNKGNFPGRFSGRQFSNSRSEMNVSTLELGDSALYLCASSPGVAQVKETQYFGPGTRLLVL.

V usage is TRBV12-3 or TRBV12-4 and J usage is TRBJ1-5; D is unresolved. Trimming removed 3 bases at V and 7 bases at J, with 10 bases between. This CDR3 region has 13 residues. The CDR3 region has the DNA TGTGCCAGCAGTTTTTTGAGCGGCCAGCCCCAGCATTTT. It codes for CASSFLSGQPQHF.

The chain's CDR3 is CASSRQSSADTQYF. The CDR3 nucleotides read TGTGCCAGCAGCCGACAGAGTTCAGCAGATACGCAGTATTTT. The chain is built from TRBV7-3 and TRBJ2-3, with D tentatively TRBD1 (5 bases). The CDR3 is made up of 14 amino acids. Trimming stripped 5 bases from V and 4 bases from J, with 13 bases between. CDR1 and CDR2 from the germline V gene are SGHTA and FQGTGA.

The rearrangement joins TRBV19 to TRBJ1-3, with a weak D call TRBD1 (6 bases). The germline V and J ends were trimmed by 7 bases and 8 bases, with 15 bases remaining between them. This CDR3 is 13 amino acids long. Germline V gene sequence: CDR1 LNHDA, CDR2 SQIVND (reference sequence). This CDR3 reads CASIMTGGDTIYF. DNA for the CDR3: TGTGCCAGTATCATGACAGGAGGAGACACCATATATTTT.

Here the CDR3 reads CASSRGTRGNEQFF. DNA of the CDR3: TGTGCCAGTAGTCGGGGGACTAGAGGGAATGAGCAGTTCTTC. The rearrangement joins TRBV19 to TRBJ2-1, with TRBD2 identical over 8 bases. CDR3 size: 14 residues. V gave up 5 bases and J gave up 7 bases; unmatched junction bases: 7. Germline loops: CDR1 LNHDA, CDR2 SQIVND (reference sequence).

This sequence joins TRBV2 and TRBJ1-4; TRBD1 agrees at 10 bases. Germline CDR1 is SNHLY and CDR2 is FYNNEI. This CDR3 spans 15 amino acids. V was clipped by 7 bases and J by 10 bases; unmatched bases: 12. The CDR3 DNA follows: TGTGCCAGCATACCGGGACAGGGGTCCATAGGAAAACTGTTTTTT. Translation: CASIPGQGSIGKLFF.

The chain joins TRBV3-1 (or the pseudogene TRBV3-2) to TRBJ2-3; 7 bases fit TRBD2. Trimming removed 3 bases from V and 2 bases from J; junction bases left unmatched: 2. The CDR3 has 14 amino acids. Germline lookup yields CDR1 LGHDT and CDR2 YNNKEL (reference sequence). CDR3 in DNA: TGTGCCAGCAGCCACAGCGGGATCACAGATACGCAGTATTTT. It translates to CASSHSGITDTQYF.